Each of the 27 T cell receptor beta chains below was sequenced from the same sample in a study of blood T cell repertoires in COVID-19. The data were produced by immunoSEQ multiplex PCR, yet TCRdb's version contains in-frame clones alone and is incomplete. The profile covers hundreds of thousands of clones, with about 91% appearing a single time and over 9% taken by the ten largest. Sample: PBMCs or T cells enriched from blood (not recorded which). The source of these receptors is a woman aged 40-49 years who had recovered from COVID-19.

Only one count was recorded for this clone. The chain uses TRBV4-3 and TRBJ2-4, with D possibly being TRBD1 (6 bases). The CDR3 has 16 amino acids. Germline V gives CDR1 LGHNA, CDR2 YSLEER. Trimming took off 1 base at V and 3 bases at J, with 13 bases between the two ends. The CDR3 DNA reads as TGCGCCAGCAGCCAAGGAACAGGGAACGGCAAAAACATTCAGTACTTC. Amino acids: CASSQGTGNGKNIQYF.

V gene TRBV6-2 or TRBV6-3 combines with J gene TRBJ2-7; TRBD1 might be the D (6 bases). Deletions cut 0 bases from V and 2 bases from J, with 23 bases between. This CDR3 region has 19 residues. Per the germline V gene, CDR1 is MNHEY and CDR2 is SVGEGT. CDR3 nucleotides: TGTGCCAGCAGTTACTCGGGTTTACAGGGCGAGCTCCTAACCTACGAGCAGTACTTC. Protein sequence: CASSYSGLQGELLTYEQYF.

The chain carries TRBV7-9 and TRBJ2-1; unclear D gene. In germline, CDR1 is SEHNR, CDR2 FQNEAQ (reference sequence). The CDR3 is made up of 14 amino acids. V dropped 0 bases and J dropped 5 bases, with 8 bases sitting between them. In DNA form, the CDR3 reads TGTGCCAGCAGCTTAGCAGAGGCCCACAATGAGCAGTTCTTC. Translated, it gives CASSLAEAHNEQFF.

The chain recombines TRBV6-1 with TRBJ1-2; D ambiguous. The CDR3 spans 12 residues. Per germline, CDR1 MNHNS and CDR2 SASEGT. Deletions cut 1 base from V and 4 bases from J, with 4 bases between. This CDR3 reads CASSEGAYGYTF. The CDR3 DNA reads TGTGCCAGCAGTGAAGGGGCCTATGGCTACACCTTC.

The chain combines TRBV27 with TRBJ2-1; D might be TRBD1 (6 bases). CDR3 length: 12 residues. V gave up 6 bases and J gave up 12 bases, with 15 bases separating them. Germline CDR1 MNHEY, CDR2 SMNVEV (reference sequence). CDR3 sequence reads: CASRQTRDTQFF. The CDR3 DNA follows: TGTGCCAGCAGACAAACCCGGGACACGCAGTTCTTC.

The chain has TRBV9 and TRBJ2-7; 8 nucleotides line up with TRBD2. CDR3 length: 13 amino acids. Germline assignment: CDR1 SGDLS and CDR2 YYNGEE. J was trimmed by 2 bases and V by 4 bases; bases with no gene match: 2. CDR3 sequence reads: CASSLGLAYEQYF. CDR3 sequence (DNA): TGTGCCAGCAGCCTGGGACTAGCCTACGAGCAGTACTTC.

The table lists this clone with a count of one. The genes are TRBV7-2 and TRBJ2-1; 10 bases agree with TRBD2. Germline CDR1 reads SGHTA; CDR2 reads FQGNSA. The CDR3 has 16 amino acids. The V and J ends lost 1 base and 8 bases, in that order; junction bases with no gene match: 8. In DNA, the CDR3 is TGTGCCAGCAGCTTAGGACTAGCGGGTATAAGGGATGAGCAGTTCTTC. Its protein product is CASSLGLAGIRDEQFF.

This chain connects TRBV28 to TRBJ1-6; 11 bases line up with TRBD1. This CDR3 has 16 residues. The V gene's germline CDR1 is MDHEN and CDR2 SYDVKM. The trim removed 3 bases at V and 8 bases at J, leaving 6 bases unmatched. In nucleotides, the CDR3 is TGTGCCAGCAGTTTCCGGGACAGGGGGGTAGATTCACCCCTCCACTTT. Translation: CASSFRDRGVDSPLHF.

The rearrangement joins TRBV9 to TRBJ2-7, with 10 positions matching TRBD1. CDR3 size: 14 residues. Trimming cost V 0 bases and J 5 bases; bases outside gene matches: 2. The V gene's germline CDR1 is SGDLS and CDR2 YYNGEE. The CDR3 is CASSVGDRGDEQYF. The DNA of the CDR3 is TGTGCCAGCAGCGTAGGGGACAGGGGTGACGAGCAGTACTTC.

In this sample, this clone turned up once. CDR3 residues: CAWSPGTGAPNSPLHF. In nucleotides, the CDR3 is TGTGCCTGGAGCCCTGGGACAGGGGCCCCCAATTCACCCCTCCACTTT. V usage is TRBV30 and J usage is TRBJ1-6; the match to TRBD1 covers 10 bases. J gave up 7 bases and V 3 bases, and 9 bases lay outside the gene matches. From germline, CDR1 is GTSNPN and CDR2 SVGIG (reference sequence). The CDR3 extends over 16 amino acids.

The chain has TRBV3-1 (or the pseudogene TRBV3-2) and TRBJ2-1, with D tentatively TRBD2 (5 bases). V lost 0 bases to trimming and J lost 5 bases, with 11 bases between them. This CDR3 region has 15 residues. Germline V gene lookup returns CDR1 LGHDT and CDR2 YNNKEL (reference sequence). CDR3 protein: CASSQEQRSHNEQFF. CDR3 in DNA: TGTGCCAGCAGCCAAGAGCAGCGGAGTCACAATGAGCAGTTCTTC.

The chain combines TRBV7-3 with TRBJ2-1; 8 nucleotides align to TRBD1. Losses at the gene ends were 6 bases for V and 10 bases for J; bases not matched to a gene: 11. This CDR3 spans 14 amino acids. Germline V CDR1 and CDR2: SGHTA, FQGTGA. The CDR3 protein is CASRATGGEREQFF. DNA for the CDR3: TGTGCCAGCAGAGCAACAGGGGGTGAACGGGAGCAGTTCTTC.

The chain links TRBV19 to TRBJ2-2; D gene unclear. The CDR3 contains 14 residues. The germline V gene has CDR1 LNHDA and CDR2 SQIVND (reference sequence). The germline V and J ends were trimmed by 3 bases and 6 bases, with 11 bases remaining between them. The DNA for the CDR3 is TGTGCCAGTAGTATGGTGGCAGGCCCCGGGGAGCTGTTTTTT. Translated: CASSMVAGPGELFF.

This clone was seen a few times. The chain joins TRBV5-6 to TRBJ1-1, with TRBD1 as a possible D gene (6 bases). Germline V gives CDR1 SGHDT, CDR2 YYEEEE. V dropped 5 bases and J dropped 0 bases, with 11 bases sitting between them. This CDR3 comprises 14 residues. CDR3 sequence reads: CASRPGHVNTEAFF. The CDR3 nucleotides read TGTGCCAGCAGACCGGGACATGTGAACACTGAAGCTTTCTTT.

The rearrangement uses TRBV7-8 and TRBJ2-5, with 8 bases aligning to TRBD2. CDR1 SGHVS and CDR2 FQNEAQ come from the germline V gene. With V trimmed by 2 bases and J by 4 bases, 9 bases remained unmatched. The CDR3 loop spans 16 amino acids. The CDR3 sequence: CASSLLQAGAGETQYF. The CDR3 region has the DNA TGTGCCAGCAGCTTATTACAAGCGGGAGCGGGAGAGACCCAGTACTTC.

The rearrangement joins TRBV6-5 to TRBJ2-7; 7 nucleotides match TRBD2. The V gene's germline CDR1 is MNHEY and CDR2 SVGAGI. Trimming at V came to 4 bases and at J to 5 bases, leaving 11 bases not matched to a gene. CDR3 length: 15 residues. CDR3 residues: CASSSLVGGPHEQYF. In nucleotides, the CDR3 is TGTGCCAGCAGTTCCCTCGTGGGAGGGCCCCACGAGCAGTACTTC.

The CDR3 nucleotides read TGTGCCAGCAGCCAAGATCCGGACGGGACAGGGTGGTACGAGCAGTACTTC. Amino acid sequence: CASSQDPDGTGWYEQYF. The V gene is TRBV3-1 (or the pseudogene TRBV3-2), the J gene TRBJ2-7; 9 nucleotides line up with TRBD1. The CDR3 sequence is 17 residues long. The V gene's germline CDR1 is LGHDT and CDR2 YNNKEL (reference sequence). Unmatched junction bases numbered 10, after V lost 0 bases and J lost 4 bases.

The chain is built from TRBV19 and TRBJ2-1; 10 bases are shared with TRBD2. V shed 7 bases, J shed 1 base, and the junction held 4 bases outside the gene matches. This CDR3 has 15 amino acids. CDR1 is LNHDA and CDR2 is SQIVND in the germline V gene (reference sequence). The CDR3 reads CASKRTSGSYNEQFF. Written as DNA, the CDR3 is TGTGCCAGTAAAAGGACTAGCGGATCCTACAATGAGCAGTTCTTC.

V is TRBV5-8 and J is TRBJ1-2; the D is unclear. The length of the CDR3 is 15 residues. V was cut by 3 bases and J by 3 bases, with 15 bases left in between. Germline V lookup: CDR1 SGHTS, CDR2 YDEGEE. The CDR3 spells CASSSSRGRYYGYTF. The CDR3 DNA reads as TGTGCCAGCAGCTCCTCACGAGGGAGATACTATGGCTACACCTTC. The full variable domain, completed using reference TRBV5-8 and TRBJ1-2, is EAGVTQSPTHLIKTRGQQATLRCSPISGHTSVYWYQQALGLGLQFLLWYDEGEERNRGNFPPRFSGRQFPNYSSELNVNALELEDSALYLCASSSSRGRYYGYTFGSGTRLTVV.

CDR3 sequence: CASSLKDLQGTHQPQHF. The CDR3 DNA follows: TGTGCCAGCAGCCTAAAAGACCTACAGGGAACTCATCAGCCCCAGCATTTT. This chain connects TRBV21-1 to TRBJ1-5; TRBD1 is taken as the D call from the table, unchecked against the DNA. TRBV21-1 is listed as a pseudogene. The CDR3 covers 17 residues.

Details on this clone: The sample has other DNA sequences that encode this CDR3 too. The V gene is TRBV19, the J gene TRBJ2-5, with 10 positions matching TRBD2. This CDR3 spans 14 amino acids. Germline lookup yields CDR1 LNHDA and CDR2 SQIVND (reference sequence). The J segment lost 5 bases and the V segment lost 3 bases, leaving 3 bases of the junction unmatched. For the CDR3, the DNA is TGTGCCAGTAGTATCCTAGCGGGGGTGGAGACCCAGTACTTC. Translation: CASSILAGVETQYF.

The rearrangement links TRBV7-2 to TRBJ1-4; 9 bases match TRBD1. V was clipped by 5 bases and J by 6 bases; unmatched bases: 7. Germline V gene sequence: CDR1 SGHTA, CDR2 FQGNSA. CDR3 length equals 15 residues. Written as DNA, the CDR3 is TGTGCCAGCAGCCAAGTCGGGACAGGGCATGAAAAACTGTTTTTT. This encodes CASSQVGTGHEKLFF.

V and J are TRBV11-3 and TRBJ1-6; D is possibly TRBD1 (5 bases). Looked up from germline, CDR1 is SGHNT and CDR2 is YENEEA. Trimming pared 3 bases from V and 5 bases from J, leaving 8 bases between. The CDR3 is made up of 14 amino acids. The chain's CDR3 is CASSFGTHNSPLHF. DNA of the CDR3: TGTGCCAGCAGCTTCGGGACTCATAATTCACCCCTCCACTTT.

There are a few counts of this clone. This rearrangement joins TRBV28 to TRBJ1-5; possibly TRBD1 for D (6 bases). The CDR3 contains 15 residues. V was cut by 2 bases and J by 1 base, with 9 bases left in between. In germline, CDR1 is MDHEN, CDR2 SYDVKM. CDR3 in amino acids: CASSLGGQSNQPQHF. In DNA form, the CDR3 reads TGTGCCAGCAGTTTAGGTGGACAGAGCAATCAGCCCCAGCATTTT.

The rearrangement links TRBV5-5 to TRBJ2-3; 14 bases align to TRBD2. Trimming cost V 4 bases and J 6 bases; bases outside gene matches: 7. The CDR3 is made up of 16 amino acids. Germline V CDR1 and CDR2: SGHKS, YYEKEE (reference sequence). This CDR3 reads CASSVGLAGGYDTQYF. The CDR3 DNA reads TGTGCCAGCAGCGTTGGACTAGCGGGAGGATATGATACGCAGTATTTT.

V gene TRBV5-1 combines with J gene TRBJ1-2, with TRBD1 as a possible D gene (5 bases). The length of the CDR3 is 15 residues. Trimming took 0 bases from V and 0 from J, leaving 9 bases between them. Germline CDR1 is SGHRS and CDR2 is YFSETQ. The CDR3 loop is CASSLGGEANYGYTF. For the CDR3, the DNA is TGCGCCAGCAGCTTGGGAGGGGAGGCTAACTATGGCTACACCTTC.

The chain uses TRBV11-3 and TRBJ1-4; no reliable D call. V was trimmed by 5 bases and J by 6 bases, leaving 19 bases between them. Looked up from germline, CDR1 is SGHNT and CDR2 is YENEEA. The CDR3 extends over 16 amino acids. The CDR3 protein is CASSPGPGRGYEKLFF. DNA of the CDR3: TGTGCCAGCAGCCCAGGACCTGGGAGAGGGTATGAAAAACTGTTTTTT.